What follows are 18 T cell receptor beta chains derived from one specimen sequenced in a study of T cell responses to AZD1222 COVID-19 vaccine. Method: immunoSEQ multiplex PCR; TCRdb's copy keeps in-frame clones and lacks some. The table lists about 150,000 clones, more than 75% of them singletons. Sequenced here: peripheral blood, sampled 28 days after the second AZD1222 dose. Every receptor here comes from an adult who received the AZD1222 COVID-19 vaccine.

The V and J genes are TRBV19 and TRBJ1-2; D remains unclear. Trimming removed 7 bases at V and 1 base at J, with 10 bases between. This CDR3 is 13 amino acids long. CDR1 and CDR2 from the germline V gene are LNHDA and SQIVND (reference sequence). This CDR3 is CASTPGRNYGYTF. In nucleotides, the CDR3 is TGTGCCAGTACCCCAGGTCGTAACTATGGCTACACCTTC.

The CDR3 DNA reads as TGCGCCAGCGGCTCGACAGGGTTTGAAGCTTTCTTT. This codes for CASGSTGFEAFF. The chain combines TRBV10-2 with TRBJ1-1; 7 nucleotides agree with TRBD1. CDR1 is WSHSY, CDR2 SAAADI, per germline. With 8 bases clipped from V and 7 bases from J, the junction kept 7 bases outside the gene matches. The CDR3 runs to 12 residues.

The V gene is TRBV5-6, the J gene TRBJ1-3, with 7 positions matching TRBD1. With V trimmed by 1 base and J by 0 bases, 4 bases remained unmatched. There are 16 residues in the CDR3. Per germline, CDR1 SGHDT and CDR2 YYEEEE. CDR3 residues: CASSLSPGGSGNTIYF. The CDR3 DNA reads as TGTGCCAGCAGCTTGTCTCCAGGGGGCTCTGGAAACACCATATATTTT. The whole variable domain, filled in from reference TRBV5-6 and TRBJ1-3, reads DAGVTQSPTHLIKTRGQQVTLRCSPKSGHDTVSWYQQALGQGPQFIFQYYEEEERQRGNFPDRFSGHQFPNYSSELNVNALLLGDSALYLCASSLSPGGSGNTIYFGEGSWLTVV.

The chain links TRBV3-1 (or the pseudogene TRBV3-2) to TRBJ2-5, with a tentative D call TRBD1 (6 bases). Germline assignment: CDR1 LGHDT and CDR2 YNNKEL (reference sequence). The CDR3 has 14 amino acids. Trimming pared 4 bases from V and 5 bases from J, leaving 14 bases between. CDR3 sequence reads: CASSPPLDRETQYF. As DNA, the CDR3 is TGTGCCAGCAGCCCACCACTAGACAGGGAGACCCAGTACTTC.

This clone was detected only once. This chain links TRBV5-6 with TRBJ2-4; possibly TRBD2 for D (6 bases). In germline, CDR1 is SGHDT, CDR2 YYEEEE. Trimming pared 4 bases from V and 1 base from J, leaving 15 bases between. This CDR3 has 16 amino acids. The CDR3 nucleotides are TGTGCCAGCAGCCACGGGACTCGTCTTGCCAAAAACATTCAGTACTTC. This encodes CASSHGTRLAKNIQYF. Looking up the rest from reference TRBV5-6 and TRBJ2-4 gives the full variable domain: DAGVTQSPTHLIKTRGQQVTLRCSPKSGHDTVSWYQQALGQGPQFIFQYYEEEERQRGNFPDRFSGHQFPNYSSELNVNALLLGDSALYLCASSHGTRLAKNIQYFGAGTRLSVL.

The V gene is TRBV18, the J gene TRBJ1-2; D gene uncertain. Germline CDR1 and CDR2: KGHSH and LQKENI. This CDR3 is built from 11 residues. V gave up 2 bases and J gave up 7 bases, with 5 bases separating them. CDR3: CASSPSAGYTF. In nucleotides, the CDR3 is TGTGCCAGCTCACCAAGTGCTGGCTACACCTTC.

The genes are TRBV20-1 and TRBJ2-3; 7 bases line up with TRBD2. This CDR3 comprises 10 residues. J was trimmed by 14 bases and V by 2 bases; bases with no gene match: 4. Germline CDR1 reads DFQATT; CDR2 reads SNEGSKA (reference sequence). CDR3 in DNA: TGCAGTGCTAGACAGGAGCGGGGGTATTTT. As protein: CSARQERGYF.

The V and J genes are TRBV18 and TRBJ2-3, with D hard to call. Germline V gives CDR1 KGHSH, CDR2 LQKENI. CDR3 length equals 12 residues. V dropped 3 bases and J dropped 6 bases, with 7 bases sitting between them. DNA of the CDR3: TGTGCCAGCTCACCGAGGTGGGATACGCAGTATTTT. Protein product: CASSPRWDTQYF.

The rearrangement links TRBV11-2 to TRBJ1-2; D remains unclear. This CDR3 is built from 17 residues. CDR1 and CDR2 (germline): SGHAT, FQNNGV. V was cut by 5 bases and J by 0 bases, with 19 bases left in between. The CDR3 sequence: CASSPIRTDHSNYGYTF. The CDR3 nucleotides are TGTGCCAGCAGCCCGATTCGGACGGACCATTCTAACTATGGCTACACCTTC. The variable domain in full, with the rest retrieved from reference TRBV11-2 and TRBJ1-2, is EAGVAQSPRYKIIEKRQSVAFWCNPISGHATLYWYQQILGQGPKLLIQFQNNGVVDDSQLPKDRFSAERLKGVDSTLKIQPAKLEDSAVYLCASSPIRTDHSNYGYTFGSGTRLTVV.

The CDR3 loop reads CASSSEPWNQPQHF. Written as DNA, the CDR3 is TGTGCCAGCAGTTCAGAACCGTGGAATCAGCCCCAGCATTTT. The chain couples TRBV27 to TRBJ1-5, with D unclear. The CDR3 is 14 amino acids. Germline V CDR1 and CDR2: MNHEY, SMNVEV (reference sequence). Trimming removed 4 bases from V and 4 bases from J, with 11 bases in between.

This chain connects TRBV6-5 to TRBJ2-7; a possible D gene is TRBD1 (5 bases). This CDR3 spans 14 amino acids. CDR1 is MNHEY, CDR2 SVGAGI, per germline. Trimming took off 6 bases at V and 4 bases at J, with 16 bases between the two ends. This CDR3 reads CASRPWGRSYEQYF. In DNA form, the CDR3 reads TGTGCCAGCAGGCCATGGGGCAGGAGTTACGAGCAGTACTTC.

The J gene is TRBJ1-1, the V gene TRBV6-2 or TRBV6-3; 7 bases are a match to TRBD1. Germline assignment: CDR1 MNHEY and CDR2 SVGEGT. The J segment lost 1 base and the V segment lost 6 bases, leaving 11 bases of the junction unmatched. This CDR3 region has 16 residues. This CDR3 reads CASSDTPGQTNTEAFF. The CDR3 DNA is TGTGCCAGCAGCGATACTCCGGGACAGACGAACACTGAAGCTTTCTTT.

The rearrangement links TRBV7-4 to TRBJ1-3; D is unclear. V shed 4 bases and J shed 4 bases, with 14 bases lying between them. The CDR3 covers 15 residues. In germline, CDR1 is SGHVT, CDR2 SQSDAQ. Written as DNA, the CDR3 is TGTGCCAGCAGCTGCGTTCTGGTGCCCGGAAACACCATATATTTT. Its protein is CASSCVLVPGNTIYF.

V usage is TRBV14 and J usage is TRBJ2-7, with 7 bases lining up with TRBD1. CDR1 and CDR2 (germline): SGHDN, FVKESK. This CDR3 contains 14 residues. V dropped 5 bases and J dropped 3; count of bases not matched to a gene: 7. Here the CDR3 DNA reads TGTGCCAGCAGCAGCCGACAGGGCCTCTACGAGCAGTACTTC. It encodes CASSSRQGLYEQYF. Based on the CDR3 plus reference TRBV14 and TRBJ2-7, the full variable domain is EAGVTQFPSHSVIEKGQTVTLRCDPISGHDNLYWYRRVMGKEIKFLLHFVKESKQDESGMPNNRFLAERTGGTYSTLKVQPAELEDSGVYFCASSSRQGLYEQYFGPGTRLTVT.

In nucleotides, the CDR3 is TGTGCCAGCAGTGAAATTTTTACAGGGGGGAATCAGCCCCAGCATTTT. Translation: CASSEIFTGGNQPQHF. The chain is built from TRBV6-1 and TRBJ1-5; TRBD1 matches at 8 bases. Germline assignment: CDR1 MNHNS and CDR2 SASEGT. The length of the CDR3 is 16 residues. V dropped 2 bases and J dropped 4; count of bases not matched to a gene: 7.

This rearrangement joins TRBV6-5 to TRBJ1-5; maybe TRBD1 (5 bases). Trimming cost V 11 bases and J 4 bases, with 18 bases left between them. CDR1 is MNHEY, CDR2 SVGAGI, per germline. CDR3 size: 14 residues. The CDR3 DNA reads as TGTGCCGTGGGGCCCGGCGGGGGTAATCAGCCCCAGCATTTT. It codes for CAVGPGGGNQPQHF.

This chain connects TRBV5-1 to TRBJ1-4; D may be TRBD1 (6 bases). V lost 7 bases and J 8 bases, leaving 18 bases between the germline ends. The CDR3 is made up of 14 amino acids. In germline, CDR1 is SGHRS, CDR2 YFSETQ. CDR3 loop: CASSDTGGGEKLFF. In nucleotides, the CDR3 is TGCGCCAGCTCCGACACGGGGGGCGGGGAAAAACTGTTTTTT.

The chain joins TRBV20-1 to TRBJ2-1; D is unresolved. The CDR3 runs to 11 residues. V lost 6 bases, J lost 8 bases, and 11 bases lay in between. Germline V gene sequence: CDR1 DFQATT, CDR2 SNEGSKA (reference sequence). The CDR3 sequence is CSALSFDEQFF. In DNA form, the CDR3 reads TGCAGTGCACTTAGTTTTGATGAGCAGTTCTTC.